Presented here are 8 T cell receptor beta chains from one specimen sequenced in a study of shared clonotypes between healthy human individuals. Sequencing used immunoSEQ multiplex PCR; TCRdb keeps in-frame clones, though not all of them. Found here are roughly 2 million clones, 85% to 95% of them singletons; the top ten hold under 0.15%. Sequencing was performed on naive CD4+ T cells sorted from blood. Subset in this sample: CD45RA+ positively selected. The receptors were gathered from a man in his late teens or twenties in good health.

The chain uses TRBV6-1 and TRBJ2-7; D is perhaps TRBD1 (5 bases). From germline, CDR1 is MNHNS and CDR2 SASEGT. The CDR3 runs 14 residues. Trimming left V 2 bases short and J 1 base short, with 9 bases between. CDR3 sequence reads: CASSELQGSYEQYF. The CDR3 DNA reads as TGTGCCAGCAGTGAACTGCAGGGTTCCTACGAGCAGTACTTC.

The sample holds one count of this clone. The V call is TRBV13, the J call TRBJ1-2; 8 bases fit TRBD1. Germline lookup yields CDR1 PRHDT and CDR2 FYEKMQ (reference sequence). This CDR3 is 15 amino acids long. V gave up 5 bases and J gave up 0 bases; unmatched junction bases: 5. The CDR3 nucleotides read TGTGCCAGCAGCCCCGGGACAGGATCTAACTATGGCTACACCTTC. Translation: CASSPGTGSNYGYTF.

This rearrangement joins TRBV7-3 to TRBJ2-2, with 7 bases identical to TRBD2. Germline-derived CDR1 and CDR2 are SGHTA and FQGTGA. With 4 bases clipped from V and 8 bases from J, the junction kept 7 bases outside the gene matches. The CDR3 length is 14 residues. The CDR3 sequence is CASSSTSVGGELFF. CDR3 in DNA: TGTGCCAGCAGCTCTACTAGCGTAGGGGGGGAGCTGTTTTTT.

The V gene is TRBV28, the J gene TRBJ2-7; 9 bases are a match to TRBD2. The germline CDR1 and CDR2 sequences are MDHEN and SYDVKM. The CDR3 is 17 residues long. With 7 bases clipped from V and 2 bases from J, the junction kept 15 bases outside the gene matches. This CDR3 reads CASTSSWRGGRAYEQYF. The CDR3 coding sequence is TGTGCCAGCACCTCATCGTGGCGGGGGGGCCGTGCCTACGAGCAGTACTTC.

The rearrangement links TRBV7-9 to TRBJ2-5; D is undetermined. The CDR3 sequence is 13 residues long. V shed 1 base and J shed 5 bases, with 8 bases lying between them. Germline loops: CDR1 SEHNR, CDR2 FQNEAQ (reference sequence). Here the CDR3 DNA reads TGTGCCAGCAGCTTAGGTGGATGGGAGACCCAGTACTTC. Translating gives CASSLGGWETQYF.

Of note for this clone: The junction departs from germline at one end; a sequencing error may be responsible. The V gene is TRBV14, the J gene TRBJ1-3; D may be TRBD1 (5 bases). CDR3 length: 13 amino acids. From germline, CDR1 is SGHDN and CDR2 FVKESK. CDR3 in amino acids: CASRQGTGNTIYF. DNA of the CDR3: TGTGCCAGCAGACAAGGGACGGGGAACACCATATATTTT.

This clone was observed a single time. CDR3 loop: CASSRFDRALSGNTIYF. Here the CDR3 DNA reads TGTGCCAGTAGTCGATTCGACAGGGCTCTCTCTGGAAACACCATATATTTT. The chain joins TRBV19 to TRBJ1-3; TRBD1 matches 7 bases. V lost 5 bases and J lost 0; bases outside the gene matches: 10. Germline-derived CDR1 and CDR2 are LNHDA and SQIVND (reference sequence). The CDR3 contains 17 residues.

The chain uses TRBV29-1 and TRBJ2-5; 10 nucleotides align to TRBD2. The germline V gene has CDR1 SQVTM and CDR2 ANQGSEA. The CDR3 runs 13 residues. The trim removed 2 bases at V and 7 bases at J, leaving 4 bases unmatched. CDR3 DNA: TGCAGCGTTGAACTAGCGGGGGCCGGGACCCAGTACTTC. It encodes CSVELAGAGTQYF.